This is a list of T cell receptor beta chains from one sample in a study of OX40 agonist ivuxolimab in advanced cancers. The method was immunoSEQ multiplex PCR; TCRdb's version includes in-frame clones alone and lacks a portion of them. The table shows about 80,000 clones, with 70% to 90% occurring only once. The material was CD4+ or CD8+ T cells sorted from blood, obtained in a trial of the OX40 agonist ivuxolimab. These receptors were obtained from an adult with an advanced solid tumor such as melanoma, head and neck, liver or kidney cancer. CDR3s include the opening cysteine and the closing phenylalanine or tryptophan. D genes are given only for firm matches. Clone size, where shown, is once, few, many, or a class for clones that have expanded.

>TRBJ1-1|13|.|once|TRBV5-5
TGTGCCAGCAGCAGGGGCCTGAACACTGAAGCTTTCTTT
CASSRGLNTEAFF
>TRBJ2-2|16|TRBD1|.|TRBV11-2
TGTGCCAGCAGGATCTTGGGAGACAGGGGCACCGGGGAGCTGTTTTTT
CASRILGDRGTGELFF
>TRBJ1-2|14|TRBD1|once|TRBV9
TGTGCCAGCAGCCGCGGGACAGGGGGACTCGGCTACACCTTC
CASSRGTGGLGYTF
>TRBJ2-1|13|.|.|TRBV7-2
TGTGCCAGCAGCTTAGTCAGGGCGGCTGAGCAGTTCTTC
CASSLVRAAEQFF
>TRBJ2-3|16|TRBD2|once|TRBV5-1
TGCGCCAGCAGCGGGACCGGGACTAGGAACACAGATACGCAGTATTTT
CASSGTGTRNTDTQYF
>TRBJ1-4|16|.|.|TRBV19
TGTGCCAGTAGACCCCGGGGATCTGCAACTAATGAAAAACTGTTTTTT
CASRPRGSATNEKLFF
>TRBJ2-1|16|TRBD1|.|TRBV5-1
TGCGCCAGCAGCTCCAACCCGGGACAGGGGGCGGTTGAGCAGTTCTTC
CASSSNPGQGAVEQFF
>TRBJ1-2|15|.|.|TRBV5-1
TGCGCCAGCAGCTCCGAACTCCCCCGCATGTATGGCTACACCTTC
CASSSELPRMYGYTF
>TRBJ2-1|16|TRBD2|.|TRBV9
TGTGCCAGCAGCGTAGACGTGAGCGGGAGATACAATGAGCAGTTCTTC
CASSVDVSGRYNEQFF
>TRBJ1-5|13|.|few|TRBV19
TGTGCCAGCAAGAGGGGAGGGGATCAGCCCCAGCATTTT
CASKRGGDQPQHF
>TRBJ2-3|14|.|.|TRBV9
TGTGCCAGCAGCGTAGATGGGGGCACAGATACGCAGTATTTT
CASSVDGGTDTQYF
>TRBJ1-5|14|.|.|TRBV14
TGTGCCAGCCAATCAGGGGAAAGCTTAATGGCCCAGCATTTT
CASQSGESLMAQHF
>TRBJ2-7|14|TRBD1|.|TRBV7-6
TGTGCCAGCAGCCGTAGACAGGGGGCAGGCGAGCAGTACTTC
CASSRRQGAGEQYF
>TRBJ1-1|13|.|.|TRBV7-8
TGTGCCAGCAGCTTAGAGCGGAGGGCTGAAGCTTTCTTT
CASSLERRAEAFF
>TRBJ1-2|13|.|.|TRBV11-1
TGTGCCAGCAGCTTAGGAGTAAGGGTTGGCTACACCTTC
CASSLGVRVGYTF
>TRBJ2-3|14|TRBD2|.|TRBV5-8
TGTGCCAGCAGCTTGCGGGGGGGACCAGATACGCAGTATTTT
CASSLRGGPDTQYF
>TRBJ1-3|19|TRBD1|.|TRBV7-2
TGTGCCAGCAGCTTCTCCCGACCGGGACAGGGACTGGCTGGAAACACCATATATTTT
CASSFSRPGQGLAGNTIYF
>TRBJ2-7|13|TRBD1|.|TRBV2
TGTGCCAGCGGGGGACAGGAAACCTACGAGCAGTACTTC
CASGGQETYEQYF
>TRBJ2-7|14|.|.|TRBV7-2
TGTGCCAGCACCCGGGACGCAGCTACCTACGAGCAGTACTTC
CASTRDAATYEQYF
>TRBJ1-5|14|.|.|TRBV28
TGTGCCAGCAGTTTAAGGGAATCCAATCAGCCCCAGCATTTT
CASSLRESNQPQHF
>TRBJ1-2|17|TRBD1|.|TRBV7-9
TGTGCCAGCAGCGCAAACCCCGGGACAGGGTCTAACTATGGCTACACCTTC
CASSANPGTGSNYGYTF
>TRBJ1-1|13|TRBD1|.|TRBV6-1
TGTGCCAGCATCCTCGACAGGGGCCTTGAAGCTTTCTTT
CASILDRGLEAFF
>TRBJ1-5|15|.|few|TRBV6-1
TGTGCCAGCAGTGGCCTTCCCGGGGGCAATCAGCCCCAGCATTTT
CASSGLPGGNQPQHF
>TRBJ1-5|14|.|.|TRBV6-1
TGTGCCAGCAGTGAAGTGAGAGCCTCCGGGCCCCAGCATTTT
CASSEVRASGPQHF
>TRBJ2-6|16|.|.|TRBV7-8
TGTGCCTTGGGCGTGGGGGGGCTCTCTGGGGCCAACGTCCTGACTTTC
CALGVGGLSGANVLTF
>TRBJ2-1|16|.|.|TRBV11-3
TGTGCCAGCAGCCCCACAACTGGGCTCTCTATGTATGAGCAGTTCTTC
CASSPTTGLSMYEQFF
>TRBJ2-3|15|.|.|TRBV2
TGTGCCAGCAGTGAAGGGACGGGTGGCACAGATACGCAGTATTTT
CASSEGTGGTDTQYF